The clone carrying this T cell receptor (beta chain) showed up many times. Its antigen is still unknown. Profiling of TCR beta VDJ combinations and CDR3 sequences used genomic DNA as template. In TCRdb, the reads were re-called with MiXCR into one record per CDR3 protein. Of 150,000 to 200,000 distinct CDR3 sequences listed, less than 60% are singletons. The authors sequenced patients whose flow cytometry had shown CD8+CD57+ cell expansion. Germline-derived CDR1 and CDR2 are SGHTA and FQGNSA. This CDR3 comprises 13 residues. V lost 5 bases and J lost 2, with 8 bases in between. The data stem from a study of CD8+CD57+ T cells in acquired aplastic anemia. Study summary: Sorted CD4+ plus CD8+ cells gave DNA averaging roughly 3 ug.

Study results and caveats: Overlap between patients and controls comprised roughly 28 CD8+ CDR3 sequences.

Sequencing used sorted CD4+, CD8+, or CD8+CD57+ T cells (not recorded which) from PBMCs. This clonotype originated in a human donor with aplastic anemia. This sequence joins TRBV7-2 and TRBJ2-3, with D unclear. Written as DNA, the CDR3 is TGTGCCAGCAGCCCTGGCCCCACAGATACGCAGTATTTT. Translation gives CASSPGPTDTQYF.